The T cell receptor (beta chain) described here comes from a study of T cell responses to AZD1222 COVID-19 vaccine. The CDR3 length is 14 residues. V was clipped by 0 bases and J by 2 bases, with 8 bases between them. Germline V lookup: CDR1 SEHNR, CDR2 FQNEAQ (reference sequence). Clones were read by immunoSEQ multiplex PCR, and TCRdb kept only the in-frame ones, dropping some. The table has roughly 150,000 clones, 85% to 95% seen once. The chain has TRBV7-9 and TRBJ2-7; TRBD2 is a possible D gene (5 bases). The sample here was peripheral blood, taken 28 days after the second AZD1222 dose. The TCR was taken from an adult who received the AZD1222 COVID-19 vaccine. In DNA, the CDR3 is TGTGCCAGCAGCTTAGCGGGAGTACCCTACGAGCAGTACTTC. Amino acid sequence: CASSLAGVPYEQYF.